This T cell receptor beta chain was obtained from a study of CD8+CD57+ T cells in acquired aplastic anemia. Across the whole study: An average of roughly 3 ug of DNA was obtained from sorted CD4+ and CD8+ cells. For CD4+ cells, healthy donors had an average of approximately 11 million reads. Study-level points and caveats: Researchers reported that CD8+ Simpson's diversity was not significantly different in patients versus controls. Both patients and controls carried the same twenty-nine CD8+ CDR3 sequences.

According to the study, genomic DNA was the template for TCR beta VDJ and CDR3 profiling. TCRdb re-derived calls from the reads in MiXCR, one entry per CDR3 protein. This table holds about 160,000 distinct CDR3 sequences, roughly 48% found once. In the case of this clonotype: Its cognate antigen is unknown.

Sample: sorted CD4+, CD8+, or CD8+CD57+ T cells (not recorded which) from PBMCs. The sequence was obtained from a human donor in good health.

The DNA of the CDR3 is TGTGCCAGCAGTTTTACGCAAGTAGGTGGTACTGAAGCTTTCTTT. Translating it yields CASSFTQVGGTEAFF. The rearrangement joins TRBV6-5 to TRBJ1-1; D call uncertain. This CDR3 is built from 15 residues. V shed 4 bases and J shed 5 bases, with 17 bases lying between them. CDR1 and CDR2 (germline): MNHEY, SVGAGI.